The rows below give T cell receptor beta chains drawn from one sample of a study of shared T cell receptors in the human thymus. Repertoires were generated with immunoSEQ multiplex PCR, while TCRdb's copy carries only in-frame clones and drops some. Of some 640,000 clones listed, more than 75% were seen once; the top ten hold just under 0.0095%. These data were also filed under a second study, of human thymus T cells.

The sequenced sample consisted of thymocytes. The receptors stem from a boy under two years old with a congenital heart defect. Each CDR3 is given with its conserved first and last residue. D genes are given only for firm matches. The size entry is marked missing in some rows and otherwise reads once, few, many or a size class.

j_gene | v_gene | abundance | d_gene | CDR3nt | CDR3aa
TRBJ2-7 | TRBV6-1 | - | TRBD1 | TGTGCCAGCAGTGAAGGGCCGGGACAGGGGCGGGAGCAGTACTTC | CASSEGPGQGREQYF
TRBJ2-1 | TRBV7-9 | - | TRBD1 | TGTGCCAGCAGCTCCGGGACAGGGTCCTACAATGAGCAGTTCTTC | CASSSGTGSYNEQFF
TRBJ1-1 | TRBV10-3 | - | - | TGTGCCACAACTCCGACAGGCACTGAAGCTTTCTTT | CATTPTGTEAFF
TRBJ2-5 | TRBV6-1 | - | TRBD1 | TGTGCCAGCAGTGAAGCGACAGGGGGCGAGTTTCAAGAGACCCAGTACTTC | CASSEATGGEFQETQYF
TRBJ2-3 | TRBV23-1 | - | - | TGCGCCACCATCCCAGGGCCCCGACAGGGAGGTTTCACAGATACGCAGTATTTT | CATIPGPRQGGFTDTQYF
TRBJ2-3 | TRBV7-2 | once | TRBD2 | TGTGCCAGCCGACAACTGGCGGGAGACGCAGATACGCAGTATTTT | CASRQLAGDADTQYF
TRBJ2-7 | TRBV6-5 | once | TRBD1 | TGTGCCAGCAGCGACAGGGTTGCCTACGAGCAGTACTTC | CASSDRVAYEQYF
TRBJ2-1 | TRBV12-5 | - | TRBD2 | TGTGCTAGTGGTTTGGTACAGGGACTAGACGGTGAGCAGTTCTTC | CASGLVQGLDGEQFF
TRBJ2-1 | TRBV6-5 | - | TRBD2 | TGTGCCAGCAGGCTAGCGGGGGCCTCCTACAATGAGCAGTTCTTC | CASRLAGASYNEQFF
TRBJ2-7 | TRBV7-9 | once | - | TGTGCCAGCAGCCCTTACTTCACTAGCCACCCTAACTACGAGCAGTACTTC | CASSPYFTSHPNYEQYF
TRBJ2-2 | TRBV27 | - | TRBD2 | TGTGCCAGCAGCCATAGCGGGAGCGGGGAGCTGTTTTTT | CASSHSGSGELFF
TRBJ1-4 | TRBV28 | - | TRBD1 | TGTGCCAGCAGTTTACCCGGACAGGACAAGAATGAAAAACTGTTTTTT | CASSLPGQDKNEKLFF
TRBJ2-1 | TRBV5-1 | - | TRBD2 | TGCGCCAGCAGCCCTTTTCGGACTAGCGGGCTAACCTACAATGAGCAGTTCTTC | CASSPFRTSGLTYNEQFF
TRBJ2-1 | TRBV15 | - | TRBD2 | TGTGCCACCAGCAGAGATGGGAGCGGGGACTACAATGAGCAGTTCTTC | CATSRDGSGDYNEQFF
TRBJ1-1 | TRBV5-6 | - | - | TGTGCCAGCAGCACCACAGGGCTGGCGAACACTGAAGCTTTCTTT | CASSTTGLANTEAFF
TRBJ2-7 | TRBV28 | - | TRBD2 | TGTGCCAGCAGTTTCGGGGGACTAGCGGGAGACGAGCAGTACTTC | CASSFGGLAGDEQYF
TRBJ2-7 | TRBV5-1 | - | TRBD2 | TGCGCCAGCCGGGAGGGACCTTTGTACGAGCAGTACTTC | CASREGPLYEQYF
TRBJ2-1 | TRBV13 | - | - | TGTGCCAGCAGCTTAGGCCTTCGTATTGAGCAGTTCTTC | CASSLGLRIEQFF
TRBJ2-3 | TRBV25-1 | - | - | TGTGCCAGCAGTGATAGGGGAGATACGCAGTATTTT | CASSDRGDTQYF
TRBJ2-1 | TRBV30 | once | TRBD2 | TGTGCCTGGAGTCCAAGAAGCGGGAAACCCTACAATGAGCAGTTCTTC | CAWSPRSGKPYNEQFF
TRBJ2-1 | TRBV28 | - | - | TGTGCCAGCAGTTCCGGACGGAGGCGCTACAATGAGCAGTTCTTC | CASSSGRRRYNEQFF
TRBJ2-1 | TRBV27 | - | - | TGTGCCAGCAGTTTAGAGGGCAGGTACAATGAGCAGTTCTTC | CASSLEGRYNEQFF
TRBJ1-1 | TRBV6-1 | - | TRBD1 | TGTGCCAGCAGTGAATCACCTCCAGCCGGGACAGGTAAAGCTTTCTTT | CASSESPPAGTGKAFF
TRBJ2-3 | TRBV6-4 | - | TRBD2 | TGTGCCAGCAGCGCCGGGTGGGGGGGGACAGATACGCAGTATTTT | CASSAGWGGTDTQYF
TRBJ2-2 | TRBV4-1 | - | - | TGCGCCAGCAACGATGGAGGGAGTGGCACCGGGGAGCTGTTTTTT | CASNDGGSGTGELFF
TRBJ1-2 | TRBV30 | - | TRBD1 | TGTGCCTGGAGTGTAGGGCCGGACAGGGAACATAACTATGGCTACACCTTC | CAWSVGPDREHNYGYTF
TRBJ2-2 | TRBV25-1 | - | TRBD1 | TGTGCCAGCAGGCCGGGGACAGGGGGGACCGGGGAGCTGTTTTTT | CASRPGTGGTGELFF